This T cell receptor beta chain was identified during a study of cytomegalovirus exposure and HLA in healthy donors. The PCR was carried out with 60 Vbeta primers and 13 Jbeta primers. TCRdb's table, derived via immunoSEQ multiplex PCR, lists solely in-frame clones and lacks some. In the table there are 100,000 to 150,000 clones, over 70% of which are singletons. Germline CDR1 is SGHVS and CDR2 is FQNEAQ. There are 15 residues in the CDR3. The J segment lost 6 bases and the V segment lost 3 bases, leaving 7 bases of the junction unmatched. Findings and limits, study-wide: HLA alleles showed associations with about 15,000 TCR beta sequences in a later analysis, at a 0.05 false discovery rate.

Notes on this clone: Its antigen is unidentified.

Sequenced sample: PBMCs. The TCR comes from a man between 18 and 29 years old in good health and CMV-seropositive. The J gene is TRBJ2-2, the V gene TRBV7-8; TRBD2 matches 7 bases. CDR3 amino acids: CASSFTAGASGELFF. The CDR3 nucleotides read TGTGCCAGCAGCTTTACGGCGGGAGCTTCCGGGGAGCTGTTTTTT. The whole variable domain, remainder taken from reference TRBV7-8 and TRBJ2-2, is GAGVSQSPRYKVAKRGQDVALRCDPISGHVSLFWYQQALGQGPEFLTYFQNEAQLDKSGLPSDRFFAERPEGSVSTLKIQRTQQEDSAVYLCASSFTAGASGELFFGEGSRLTVL.